A selection of T cell receptor beta chains follows, all from one sample in a study of T cell changes during pregnancy in multiple sclerosis. This table comes from immunoSEQ multiplex PCR, and its TCRdb copy is limited to in-frame clones, with some not included. This sample has 26,000 or so clones, with about nine tenths found just once. Specimen: CD4+ T cells from peripheral blood mononuclear cells, collected in the first trimester of pregnancy. The receptors derive from a female donor in good health, enrolled as a control in a pregnancy study. Each CDR3 is given with its conserved first and last residue. A D gene is named only where the DNA matches it firmly. Clone size is not always given. Where it is, it says once, few, many or a class for expanded clones.

>TRBJ1-1|TRBD1|.|TRBV5-1
TGCGCCAGCAGCCCCGGACAGGCTTCTATTAAAGCTTTCTTT
CASSPGQASIKAFF
>TRBJ2-3|.|.|TRBV20-1
TGCAGTGCTCAGGGGCAAGATACGCAGTATTTT
CSAQGQDTQYF
>TRBJ1-1|.|.|TRBV7-3
TGTGCCAGCAGCTTATCGGTGAACACTGAAGCTTTCTTT
CASSLSVNTEAFF
>TRBJ2-7|TRBD2|.|TRBV5-4
TGTGCCAGCAGCACTCAGCCGGGCGGGGGGGCCATTTTCTACGAGCAGTACTTC
CASSTQPGGGAIFYEQYF
>TRBJ2-7|TRBD2|.|TRBV7-3
TGTGCCAGCAGCCTCGGGACTAGCGGCTCCTACGAGCAGTACTTC
CASSLGTSGSYEQYF
>TRBJ2-5|.|once|TRBV2
TGTGCCAGCAGTGAGTTCAGGGGTCGAGAGACCCAGTACTTC
CASSEFRGRETQYF
>TRBJ2-3|TRBD1|once|TRBV19
TGTGCCAGTACGGACAGGGGCCTCACAGATACGCAGTATTTT
CASTDRGLTDTQYF
>TRBJ1-5|.|.|TRBV4-1
TGCGCCAGCAGCCTAGGACAGAATCAGCCCCAGCATTTT
CASSLGQNQPQHF
>TRBJ2-7|.|.|TRBV7-8
TGTGCCAGCAGCCCCGAGGACTTC
CASSPEDF
>TRBJ1-1|.|.|TRBV28
TGTGCCAGCAGTTTAGTAGGTCCGGGTGGCACTGAAGCTTTCTTT
CASSLVGPGGTEAFF
>TRBJ2-7|.|few|TRBV27
TGTGCCAGCAGTTTCGCTAGCCCAGGGGGGCTCTACGAGCAGTACTTC
CASSFASPGGLYEQYF
>TRBJ2-3|TRBD1|.|TRBV6-5
TGTGCCAGCAGGCGGACAGGGGCGAGTGATACGCAGTATTTT
CASRRTGASDTQYF
>TRBJ1-4|.|few|TRBV19
TGTGCCAGTAGTCCTTGGACACCCGCAACTAATGAAAAACTGTTTTTT
CASSPWTPATNEKLFF
>TRBJ2-7|TRBD2|.|TRBV5-4
TGTGCCAGCAGCTTGGCTAGCGGGAGCGAGCAGTACTTC
CASSLASGSEQYF
>TRBJ2-2|.|.|TRBV9
TGTGCCAGCAGCGTAGAAGACGGGGGTTGGACCGGGGAGCTGTTTTTT
CASSVEDGGWTGELFF
>TRBJ2-3|TRBD1|.|TRBV28
TGTGCCAGCAGGACAGGGGCTAGCGGCACAGATACGCAGTATTTT
CASRTGASGTDTQYF
>TRBJ1-1|.|.|TRBV11-2
TGTGCCAGCAGCTTAGATCGCGGACAGCGTGAAGCTTTCTTT
CASSLDRGQREAFF
>TRBJ1-3|.|.|TRBV29-1
TGCAGCGTTCAAGCAGGGTCGACTGGAAACACCATATATTTT
CSVQAGSTGNTIYF
>TRBJ2-2|TRBD1|.|TRBV5-6
TGTGCCAGCAGCTGGGGACAGGGGGACACCGGGGAGCTGTTTTTT
CASSWGQGDTGELFF
>TRBJ2-1|TRBD1|.|TRBV2
TGTGCCAGCAGACCACAGGGGATGAATGAGCAGTTCTTC
CASRPQGMNEQFF
>TRBJ2-1|TRBD2|.|TRBV19
TGTGCCAGTAGTATTGGGTTGGCGGGGGGGCGGTGGGAGCAGTTCTTC
CASSIGLAGGRWEQFF
>TRBJ2-1|TRBD2|.|TRBV28
TGTGCCAGCAGTTTCAACCGGGGACTAACCCCCTACAATGAGCAGTTCTTC
CASSFNRGLTPYNEQFF
>TRBJ2-5|TRBD2|.|TRBV28
TGTGCCAGCACCACGAGACTAGCGGGCCCTACAGAGACCCAGTACTTC
CASTTRLAGPTETQYF
>TRBJ1-4|TRBD1|.|TRBV2
TGTGCCAGCAGTACCGACAGGGTCGGTGAAAAACTGTTTTTT
CASSTDRVGEKLFF
>TRBJ1-4|TRBD1|.|TRBV5-8
TGTGCCAGCAGCTTGGGAGACAGGGAGGTAGAAAAACTGTTTTTT
CASSLGDREVEKLFF
>TRBJ2-2|TRBD2|.|TRBV4-3
TGCGCCAGCAGTACCAGCGGGAGAGACACCGGGGAGCTGTTTTTT
CASSTSGRDTGELFF
>TRBJ1-1|TRBD1|.|TRBV11-2
TGTGCCAGCAGCTCCTCCGGACAGGGGCCCGAAGCTTTCTTT
CASSSSGQGPEAFF
>TRBJ1-1|.|few|TRBV5-8
TGTGCCAGCAGCTTCCAAGCGATGAACACTGAAGCTTTCTTT
CASSFQAMNTEAFF
>TRBJ2-5|TRBD2|once|TRBV11-2
TGTGCCAGCAGCCCGCGGAGCGGGGGTCTAGAGACCCAGTACTTC
CASSPRSGGLETQYF
>TRBJ2-5|.|.|TRBV6-1
TGTGCCAGCAGTGAAGCGGAGAGGTCTGAACAGTACTTC
CASSEAERSEQYF
>TRBJ2-1|TRBD2|.|TRBV6-6
TGTGCCAGCAGTTCAGGCGGGGGTGGGCGGAATGAGCAGTTCTTC
CASSSGGGGRNEQFF
>TRBJ2-5|TRBD2|.|TRBV5-1
TGCGCCAGCAGCTCGGCGACTAGCCTCCAAGAGACCCAGTACTTC
CASSSATSLQETQYF
>TRBJ1-5|.|few|TRBV6-1
TGTGCCAGCAGTGAGGGGACACCGTATCAGCCCCAGCATTTT
CASSEGTPYQPQHF
>TRBJ1-3|.|.|TRBV6-5
TGTGCCAGCAGTTACCAGCAGGGGAGAGGAAACACCATATATTTT
CASSYQQGRGNTIYF
>TRBJ2-1|TRBD2|once|TRBV4-3
TGCGCCAGCAGCCAAGACCCACTAGCGGGAATGAATGAGCAGTTCTTC
CASSQDPLAGMNEQFF
>TRBJ2-2|TRBD1|.|TRBV28
TGTGCCAGCAGTTTGGGGCAGGGGGCATTAACCGGGGAGCTGTTTTTT
CASSLGQGALTGELFF
>TRBJ2-3|TRBD2|once|TRBV5-1
TGCGCCAGCGAGGCTAGCGGGGCCGATACGCAGTATTTT
CASEASGADTQYF
>TRBJ2-1|TRBD1|.|TRBV28
TGTGCCAGCCAACAGGGGAGAAACAATGAGCAGTTCTTC
CASQQGRNNEQFF
>TRBJ1-1|TRBD1|.|TRBV30
TGTGCCTGGACCAGACAGGGGGCCGGTGGCACTGAAGCTTTCTTT
CAWTRQGAGGTEAFF
>TRBJ1-1|.|once|TRBV11-2
TGTGCCAGCAGCTTATTCAGGGATACTCCGAACACTGAAGCTTTCTTT
CASSLFRDTPNTEAFF
>TRBJ2-7|.|.|TRBV4-1
TGCGCCAGTACTTCCACGCCGTCGACAGTCTACGAGCAGTACTTC
CASTSTPSTVYEQYF
>TRBJ1-3|.|.|TRBV6-1
TGTGCCATCCGATCGGGTGGAAACACCATATATTTT
CAIRSGGNTIYF
>TRBJ2-5|.|.|TRBV28
TGTGCCAGCAGTTTAACTTGGACAGTACAAGAGACCCAGTACTTC
CASSLTWTVQETQYF
>TRBJ1-4|TRBD1|.|TRBV6-1
TGTGCCAGCAGTGGCCGGACAGGGCGGGATGAAAAACTGTTTTTT
CASSGRTGRDEKLFF
>TRBJ1-2|TRBD1|.|TRBV5-6
TGTGCCAGCAGTCAAAGTGGGACAGGGACGATGGTAGAGGGCTACACCTTC
CASSQSGTGTMVEGYTF
>TRBJ2-5|.|once|TRBV12-2
TGTGCAAGTCGCTTTCCTAAACTGGGGACTAGCGGGCTCCAAGAGACCCAGTACTTC
CASRFPKLGTSGLQETQYF
>TRBJ1-5|.|.|TRBV7-9
TGTGCCAGCAGTGGTAGCCTTGACGTCAGCCCCCAGCATTTT
CASSGSLDVSPQHF
>TRBJ2-7|.|.|TRBV5-6
TGTGCCAGCAGAGATGGGTTGCTGGGGGCGCGGTACGAGCAGTACTTC
CASRDGLLGARYEQYF